This entry lists 27 T cell receptor beta chains sequenced from one sample in a study of tissue T cells after allogeneic stem cell transplantation. The method was immunoSEQ multiplex PCR; TCRdb's version includes in-frame clones alone and lacks a portion of them. The table records around 51,000 clones, around 72% of them present only once. Sequenced sample: sorted cells pooled from one or two spleens. The source is a pool of C57BL/6 mice in good health.

As regards this clone: Here the gene names and germline are mouse. The read falls 1 residue short of the CDR3 end, and the missing part is taken from the germline J gene. The chain recombines TRBV16 with TRBJ2-1; D is unresolved. The CDR3 is made up of 13 amino acids. V was pared by 3 bases and J by 3 bases, with 6 bases between. In germline, CDR1 is SGHSA, CDR2 FRNQAP. The covered CDR3 bases are TGTGCAAGCAGCTTGGGTGGCTATGCTGAGCAGTTC. Translating gives CASSLGGYAEQF. In full, the CDR3 reads CASSLGGYAEQFF.

About this clone itself: Gene names follow the mouse nomenclature. The sequence runs out 1 residue before the end of the CDR3; the remainder is reconstructed from the germline J gene. The same CDR3 can be traced to other DNA sequences in this sample. The V and J genes are TRBV2 and TRBJ2-4; D is undetermined. Per germline, CDR1 LGHNA and CDR2 YSYQKL. The CDR3 covers 13 residues. The ends were cut back, 3 bases at V and 0 bases at J, with 4 bases in the middle. The DNA read from the CDR3 is TGTGCCAGCAGCCAGGATAGTCAAAACACCTTGTAC. This gives the protein CASSQDSQNTLY. The full CDR3 sequence reads CASSQDSQNTLYF.

In the case of this clone: The gene symbols are mouse symbols. From the germline J gene comes the end of the CDR3, since the read stops 1 residue before it. The chain has TRBV1 and TRBJ1-1; 10 bases match TRBD1. Germline V gene lookup returns CDR1 NSQYPW and CDR2 LRSPGD (reference sequence). The CDR3 totals 15 residues. The trim removed 0 bases at V and 3 bases at J, leaving 1 base unmatched. CDR3 amino acids: CTCSAEGQGYTEVFF. CDR3 DNA, as far as it was read: TGCACCTGCAGTGCAGAGGGACAGGGGTACACAGAAGTCTTC.

On this clone itself: Here the gene names and germline are mouse. Coverage ceases 1 residue before the CDR3 finishes, and the germline J gene fills in the end. The chain couples TRBV31 to TRBJ2-7; 12 nucleotides align to TRBD2. Germline CDR1 reads GKSSPN; CDR2 reads SITVG. After removal of 8 bases from V and 7 bases from J, the junction contained 6 bases not matched to a gene. This CDR3 spans 12 amino acids. CDR3: CALRDWGEEQYF. CDR3 DNA (partial): TGTGCCCTCCGGGACTGGGGGGAGGAACAGTAC.

Comments on this clone: Gene names are mouse gene names. CDR3 sequence reads: CASSQDNLGNYEQYF. CDR3 bases read: TGTGCCAGCAGCCAAGATAATCTGGGGAACTATGAACAGTAC. V gene TRBV5 combines with J gene TRBJ2-7, with a weak D call TRBD2 (6 bases). The sequence runs out 1 residue before the end of the CDR3; the remainder is reconstructed from the germline J gene. The CDR3 is 15 amino acids. The V and J ends lost 0 bases and 3 bases respectively, with 12 bases between them. Germline V gives CDR1 LGHNA, CDR2 YNLKQL (reference sequence).

Notes on this clone: Each gene name is a mouse one. Sequencing ends 1 residue short of the CDR3 end; the germline J gene provides the rest. The chain combines TRBV5 with TRBJ1-4; 7 bases line up with TRBD1. The junction had 1 base not matched to a gene; V was cut back by 2 bases and J by 1 base. The CDR3 sequence is 15 residues long. Germline V gives CDR1 LGHNA, CDR2 YNLKQL (reference sequence). The chain's CDR3 is CASSQTGDSNERLFF. The sequenced CDR3 bases are TGTGCCAGCAGCCAAACAGGGGATTCCAACGAAAGATTATTT.

A remark on this clone: Gene and germline names: mouse. The sequence runs out 1 residue before the end of the CDR3; the remainder is reconstructed from the germline J gene. The sample carries other DNA sequences with the same CDR3. The rearrangement uses TRBV13-2 and TRBJ2-7, with 7 bases fitting TRBD1. V shed 2 bases and J 7 bases; nucleotides not matched to a gene: 0. Germline-derived CDR1 and CDR2 are NNHNN and SYGAGS (reference sequence). This CDR3 spans 11 amino acids. The CDR3 spells CASGDRGEQYF. The CDR3 DNA, read in part, is TGTGCCAGCGGTGACAGGGGGGAACAGTAC.

This clone was seen only once. Germline and genes: mouse. The sequenced CDR3 bases are TGTGCCAGCAGCCAAGGAGTGGGGGGGTTTGCAGAAACGCTGTAT. It is translated as CASSQGVGGFAETLY. The complete CDR3 protein is CASSQGVGGFAETLYF. V gene TRBV2 combines with J gene TRBJ2-3; 8 positions agree with TRBD2. The read halts 1 residue ahead of the CDR3 end, with the missing end drawn from the germline J gene. V was pared by 1 base and J by 2 bases, with 5 bases of the junction left unmatched. CDR1 is LGHNA and CDR2 is YSYQKL in the germline V gene. This CDR3 contains 16 residues.

For this clone: The genes and germline here are from mouse. The missing CDR3 end, 1 residue past where the read stops, is filled in from the germline J gene. J is TRBJ2-4 and V is TRBV31, with D perhaps given as TRBD1 or TRBD2 (5 bases each). CDR1 is GKSSPN, CDR2 SITVG, per germline. V lost 2 bases, J lost 2 bases, and 8 bases lay in between. The CDR3 loop spans 13 amino acids. The CDR3 is CAWSSGVQNTLYF. Partial CDR3 DNA: TGTGCCTGGAGTTCGGGGGTTCAAAACACCTTGTAC.

Comment on this clone: Gene and germline names: mouse. With the read ending 1 residue before the CDR3 end, the germline J gene is used to fill in that end. The chain employs TRBV24 and TRBJ2-5; perhaps TRBD1 as D (6 bases). Between the trimmed V and J ends, which lost 4 bases and 0 bases, there was a span of 8 bases. Germline V gene lookup returns CDR1 KGHTA and CDR2 FRNEEI. The CDR3 runs to 14 residues. The CDR3 is CASSPGTNQDTQYF. Partial CDR3 DNA: TGTGCCAGCAGTCCCGGGACAAACCAAGACACCCAGTAC.

Note on this clone: Genes here carry mouse names. Here the CDR3 reads CASSQRGGYAEQFF. CDR3 DNA, as far as it was read: TGTGCAAGCAGCCAGCGGGGGGGCTATGCTGAGCAGTTC. The genes are TRBV16 and TRBJ2-1; 7 nucleotides line up with TRBD2. The CDR3 is cut off 1 residue early in the read; its end comes from the germline J gene. Germline CDR1 SGHSA, CDR2 FRNQAP. J gave up 3 bases and V 5 bases, and 4 bases lay outside the gene matches. The CDR3 is made up of 14 amino acids.

On this clone: Gene and germline names: mouse. The CDR3 end lies 1 residue beyond the end of the read and is filled in from the germline J gene. The chain uses TRBV12-1 and TRBJ2-7, with 10 bases that match TRBD2. CDR1 is SGHSN and CDR2 is HYEKVE in the germline V gene. This CDR3 has 14 residues. With V trimmed by 2 bases and J by 3 bases, 3 bases remained unmatched. Here the CDR3 reads CASSPRLGGYEQYF. The CDR3 DNA, read in part, is TGTGCCAGCTCTCCGCGACTGGGGGGCTATGAACAGTAC.

A note on this clone: Mouse gene names and germline throughout. The read falls 1 residue short of the CDR3 end, and the missing part is taken from the germline J gene. The chain is built from TRBV5 and TRBJ2-5, with D unresolved. Germline assignment: CDR1 LGHNA and CDR2 YNLKQL (reference sequence). There are 13 residues in the CDR3. Trimming left V 0 bases short and J 5 bases short, with 6 bases between. This CDR3 reads CASSQEGRDTQYF. The covered CDR3 bases are TGTGCCAGCAGCCAAGAGGGGAGAGACACCCAGTAC.

Regarding this clone: Genes and germline come from the mouse. Read data end 1 residue before the CDR3 end; the end is taken from the germline J gene. The V gene is TRBV15, the J gene TRBJ2-4, with D possibly called TRBD1 or TRBD2 (6 bases each). Between the trimmed V and J ends, which lost 4 bases and 1 base, there was a span of 9 bases. Germline CDR1 is SGHND and CDR2 is FRSKSL. The CDR3 has 14 amino acids. The DNA read from the CDR3 is TGTGCCAGCAGTTACGGGGGCGGTCAAAACACCTTGTAC. Translating it yields CASSYGGGQNTLY. The full-length CDR3 reads as CASSYGGGQNTLYF.

In the case of this clone: Germline and genes: mouse. With the read ending 1 residue before the CDR3 end, the germline J gene is used to fill in that end. The chain links TRBV31 to TRBJ2-7; TRBD2 aligns across 7 bases. Germline V gene sequence: CDR1 GKSSPN, CDR2 SITVG. Trimming at V came to 1 base and at J to 6 bases, leaving 6 bases not matched to a gene. The CDR3 has 13 amino acids. The CDR3 is CAWSPRGGVEQYF. CDR3 DNA (partial): TGTGCCTGGAGTCCCCGGGGGGGGGTTGAACAGTAC.

In the case of this clone: Mouse gene names and germline throughout. The read ends 1 residue shy of where the CDR3 ends; the end is completed using the germline J gene. The chain combines TRBV3 with TRBJ1-4; 10 bases line up with TRBD1. Germline CDR1 SNHLY, CDR2 FYNGKV (reference sequence). The length of the CDR3 is 15 residues. J was trimmed by 7 bases and V by 4 bases; bases with no gene match: 6. The CDR3 DNA, read in part, is TGTGCCAGCAGCTCTCCGGGACAGGGGTGCGAAAGATTATTT. The encoded protein is CASSSPGQGCERLF. The whole CDR3 sequence reads CASSSPGQGCERLFF.

Comment on this clone: All gene names here are mouse names. The read falls 1 residue short of the CDR3 end, and the missing part is taken from the germline J gene. The chain is built from TRBV17 and TRBJ2-5; D may be TRBD1 (5 bases). Germline CDR1 and CDR2: MNHDT and YYDKIL. The CDR3 spans 14 residues. The germline V and J ends were trimmed by 2 bases and 3 bases, with 9 bases remaining between them. CDR3 loop: CASSRRQTQDTQYF. The covered CDR3 bases are TGTGCTAGCAGTAGAAGACAGACTCAAGACACCCAGTAC.

On this clone: The genes and germline here are from mouse. Partial CDR3 DNA: TGTGCCAGCAGCTTACGCAGCAACGAAAGATTATTT. It yields the protein CASSLRSNERLF. The whole CDR3 protein reads CASSLRSNERLFF. V usage is TRBV3 and J usage is TRBJ1-4; unclear D gene. The missing CDR3 end, 1 residue past where the read stops, is filled in from the germline J gene. V gave up 2 bases and J gave up 4 bases, with 5 bases separating them. CDR3 size: 13 residues. Germline V gene data show CDR1 as SNHLY and CDR2 as FYNGKV (reference sequence). The full variable domain, with the rest looked up from reference TRBV3 and TRBJ1-4, is GPKVLQIPSHQIIDMGQMVTLNCDPVSNHLYFYWYKQILGQQMEFLVNFYNGKVMEKSKLFKDQFSVERPDGSYFTLKIQPTALEDSAVYFCASSLRSNERLFFGHGTKLSVL.

This clone has more than one count but fewer than ten. Gene names and germline refer to mouse. Read sequence stops 1 residue before the CDR3 end, and the germline J gene provides the missing end. The chain carries TRBV19 and TRBJ2-7; D might be TRBD2 (7 bases). Between the trimmed V and J ends, which lost 1 base and 6 bases, there was a span of 11 bases. This CDR3 region has 13 residues. Germline assignment: CDR1 FNHDT and CDR2 SITEND (reference sequence). The part of the CDR3 DNA that was read is TGTGCCAGCAGTATAAGGGGGGCGCTTGAACAGTAC. It specifies CASSIRGALEQY. Given in full, the CDR3 is CASSIRGALEQYF.

Worth noting for this clone: The germline and genes are mouse ones. The read stops 1 residue short of the end of the CDR3; the missing end is completed from the germline J gene. The chain is built from TRBV26 and TRBJ1-6; 8 positions match TRBD1. TRBJ1-6 qualifies as an ORF whose function is uncertain. This CDR3 is built from 15 residues. Germline CDR1 reads KGHPV; CDR2 reads FQNQEV (reference sequence). J gave up 8 bases and V 3 bases, and 6 bases lay outside the gene matches. The CDR3: CASSLPGQADSPLYF. The sequenced part of the CDR3 DNA is TGTGCCAGCAGTCTTCCGGGACAGGCGGATTCGCCCCTCTAC.

Regarding this clone: Gene names are the mouse ones. The read terminates 1 residue before the CDR3 end, so the remaining end is supplied by the germline J gene. The V and J genes are TRBV19 and TRBJ1-3; 9 bases match TRBD1. The CDR3 is made up of 14 amino acids. Germline CDR1 and CDR2: FNHDT and SITEND (reference sequence). Losses at the gene ends were 6 bases for V and 4 bases for J; bases not matched to a gene: 5. The CDR3 bases that were read are TGTGCCAGCACCCGGACAGGGGTGGGAAATACGCTCTAT. Protein sequence: CASTRTGVGNTLY. The whole CDR3 reads CASTRTGVGNTLYF.

To note about this clone: Gene labels here are mouse ones. The read finishes 1 residue shy of the CDR3 end, and the germline J gene is used to complete it. This rearrangement joins TRBV31 to TRBJ2-3; TRBD2 agrees at 8 bases. CDR3 length: 15 amino acids. V was clipped by 0 bases and J by 0 bases; unmatched bases: 2. CDR1 is GKSSPN, CDR2 SITVG, per germline. CDR3 amino acids: CAWSLPGGSAETLYF. CDR3 DNA (partial): TGTGCCTGGAGTCTACCTGGGGGGAGTGCAGAAACGCTGTAT. Supplemented by reference TRBV31 and TRBJ2-3, the full variable domain reads AQTIHQWPVAEIKAVGSPLSLGCTIKGKSSPNLYWYWQATGGTLQQLFYSITVGQVESVVQLNLSASRPKDDQFILSTEKLLLSHSGFYLCAWSLPGGSAETLYFGSGTRLTVL.

For this clone: The genes and germline here are from mouse. The read falls 1 residue short of the CDR3 end, and the missing part is taken from the germline J gene. The rearrangement joins TRBV16 to TRBJ1-1, with D unclear. The CDR3 totals 14 residues. V gave up 3 bases and J gave up 0 bases, with 8 bases separating them. Germline assignment: CDR1 SGHSA and CDR2 FRNQAP. The sequenced part of the CDR3 DNA is TGTGCAAGCAGCTTGTTGGGGACAAACACAGAAGTCTTC. Translation gives CASSLLGTNTEVF. The full CDR3 is CASSLLGTNTEVFF.

As concerns this clone: The genes are named according to mouse. The sequenced fragment ends 1 residue before the CDR3 boundary, so the rest is inferred from the germline J gene. The V gene is TRBV12-1, the J gene TRBJ2-5; 7 bases are shared with TRBD2. The CDR3 has 13 residues. Looked up from germline, CDR1 is SGHSN and CDR2 is HYEKVE. With V trimmed by 2 bases and J by 2 bases, 0 bases remained unmatched. The sequenced CDR3 bases are TGTGCCAGCTCTCCTGGGGGCCAAGACACCCAGTAC. It translates to CASSPGGQDTQY. The full CDR3 protein reads CASSPGGQDTQYF. Full variable domain (remainder filled in from reference TRBV12-1 and TRBJ2-5): DSGVVQSPRHIIKEKGGRSVLTCIPISGHSNVVWYQQTLGKELKFLIQHYEKVERDKGFLPSRFSVQQFDDYHSEMNMSALELEDSAMYFCASSPGGQDTQYFGPGTRLLVL.

On this clone itself: The gene names here belong to mouse. The read terminates 1 residue before the CDR3 end, so the remaining end is supplied by the germline J gene. J is TRBJ2-3 and V is TRBV19, with no clear D. The CDR3 consists of 13 residues. Germline CDR1 FNHDT, CDR2 SITEND (reference sequence). Trimming shortened V by 4 bases and J by 2 bases, and 8 bases separated the two germline ends. The sequenced part of the CDR3 DNA is TGTGCCAGCAGTCCGACACCTGCAGAAACGCTGTAT. This encodes CASSPTPAETLY. The CDR3, in full, reads CASSPTPAETLYF.

As concerns this clone: Mouse germline and gene names are used. The read comes to an end 1 residue before the CDR3 does, leaving the germline J gene to fill in the end. V and J are TRBV16 and TRBJ1-3, with TRBD1 as a possible D gene (5 bases). Germline CDR1 is SGHSA and CDR2 is FRNQAP. The ends were cut back, 1 base at V and 2 bases at J, with 6 bases in the middle. CDR3 length: 14 amino acids. CDR3 amino acids: CASSLVGAGNTLYF. Incomplete CDR3 DNA: TGTGCAAGCAGCTTAGTAGGGGCTGGAAATACGCTCTAT.

Regarding this clone: Germline and genes: mouse. The CDR3 end lies 1 residue beyond the end of the read and is filled in from the germline J gene. The chain carries TRBV19 and TRBJ1-6; 9 bases are shared with TRBD1. TRBJ1-6 is filed as an ORF, its function uncertain. The germline V gene has CDR1 FNHDT and CDR2 SITEND (reference sequence). V lost 4 bases, J lost 3 bases, and 2 bases stayed unmatched. The CDR3 consists of 15 residues. CDR3 amino acids: CASSQTGGYNSPLYF. The part of the CDR3 DNA that was read is TGTGCCAGCAGTCAGACAGGGGGCTATAATTCGCCCCTCTAC.